This TCR beta chain was sequenced during a study of blood T cells in healthy people across ages. The table lists this clonotype with a count of one. What it binds is unknown. Regarding the study as a whole: Using unsorted PBMCs precluded a conclusive naive versus antigen-experienced comparison.

The CDR3 is 17 amino acids. CDR1 is LGHNT and CDR2 is FRNRAP in the germline V gene. The authors ran a second PCR of roughly 6 to 12 cycles using a sample-barcoded 5' primer and a J-beta primer mix. TCRdb reanalysed the 5' RACE reads using MiXCR and keeps one entry per CDR3 protein. The sample lists hundreds of thousands of distinct CDR3 sequences; about 53% were seen once. V usage is TRBV12-5 and J usage is TRBJ2-4; TRBD2 agrees at 13 bases. The better agreement between TRBJ2-5 and the DNA end casts doubt on the J call. This clonotype was sampled from a man aged 55 to 69 in good health. The specimen was blood. The CDR3 is CASGLPGLAGNQETQYF. CDR3 sequence (DNA): TGTGCTAGTGGTTTGCCGGGACTAGCGGGGAACCAAGAGACCCAGTACTTC.